The 23 T cell receptor beta chains listed next were all sequenced from one sample in a study of T cells expressing NK-cell markers. TCRdb reprocessed the 5' RACE reads; each CDR3 protein has one entry and no DNA is given. This sample's table reports 550,000 to 600,000 distinct CDR3 sequences. The sample was blood T cells: a sorted CD56 or NKG2C T cell subset, CD4+ or CD8+ T cells, or bulk PBMC T cells (not recorded which). The receptors here all came from a man younger than 35 in good health.

The CDR3 here is CSAIGDRPSSYEQYF. The V gene is TRBV20-1, the J gene TRBJ2-7; TCRdb picks TRBD1, but there is no DNA to check that call. CDR1 is DFQATT and CDR2 is SNEGSKA in the germline V gene (reference sequence). The CDR3 is made up of 15 amino acids.

The chain joins TRBV7-6 to TRBJ2-3; the TCRdb call, TRBD2, lacks DNA for checking. CDR1 SGHVS and CDR2 FNYEAQ come from the germline V gene. This CDR3 is built from 21 residues. CDR3 region: CASSAYLGTSGVDPSTDTQYF.

The chain couples TRBV13 to TRBJ2-1. The CDR3 spans 16 residues. Germline V lookup: CDR1 PRHDT, CDR2 FYEKMQ (reference sequence). CDR3 protein: CASSVWDLSSYNEQFF.

This chain connects TRBV11-2 to TRBJ2-7. The germline CDR1 and CDR2 sequences are SGHAT and FQNNGV. The CDR3 length is 15 residues. The CDR3 sequence is CASSSIRGNPYEQYF.

The J gene is TRBJ2-1, the V gene TRBV6-5; there is no DNA to check the TCRdb D call of TRBD2. CDR3 size: 16 residues. Germline CDR1 MNHEY, CDR2 SVGAGI. The CDR3 sequence is CASTPYPGLANNEQFF.

The chain joins TRBV6-2 or TRBV6-3 to TRBJ2-5. The CDR3 is 15 residues long. Germline lookup yields CDR1 MNHEY and CDR2 SVGEGT. The CDR3 here is CASSYSGQSQETQYF.

CDR3 loop: CASMWTRGLFGTQYF. The V call is TRBV12-3 or TRBV12-4, the J call TRBJ2-5; the D gene TCRdb calls, TRBD2, cannot be checked with no DNA. The CDR3 is 15 amino acids.

The chain recombines TRBV2 with TRBJ1-2; TCRdb outputs TRBD1, but without DNA this stays unchecked. The germline V gene encodes CDR1 SNHLY and CDR2 FYNNEI. The CDR3 spans 16 residues. This chain's CDR3 is CASSEAPTRVNYGYTF.

This chain uses TRBV7-6 with TRBJ2-1. Germline V gene sequence: CDR1 SGHVS, CDR2 FNYEAQ. The CDR3 covers 17 residues. CDR3 residues: CASSLAARGRAHNEQFF.

The chain uses TRBV29-1 and TRBJ1-1; the TCRdb call, TRBD1, lacks DNA for checking. CDR1 and CDR2 (germline): SQVTM, ANQGSEA. This CDR3 contains 12 residues. The CDR3 loop is CSAEGGRPEAFF.

V gene TRBV20-1 combines with J gene TRBJ2-1; TCRdb's D call of TRBD2 is untestable without DNA. This CDR3 comprises 15 residues. In germline, CDR1 is DFQATT, CDR2 SNEGSKA (reference sequence). The CDR3 sequence: CSARVDQRVNNEQFF.

The chain links TRBV12-3 or TRBV12-4 to TRBJ2-2; TCRdb indicates TRBD1, and absent DNA this call remains unverified. The CDR3 has 16 residues. CDR3 residues: CASTTGGLFYTGELFF.

The V and J genes are TRBV5-1 and TRBJ2-1. The CDR3 covers 13 residues. Germline V CDR1 and CDR2: SGHRS, YFSETQ. The CDR3 sequence is CASSLGTMNEQFF.

The rearrangement uses TRBV9 and TRBJ2-3; TCRdb returns TRBD2, unconfirmable since there is no DNA. Germline-derived CDR1 and CDR2 are SGDLS and YYNGEE. This CDR3 has 16 residues. The chain's CDR3 is CASSVQGRQQGGTQYF.

The chain recombines TRBV13 with TRBJ2-2; TCRdb picks TRBD2, but there is no DNA to check that call. In germline, CDR1 is PRHDT, CDR2 FYEKMQ (reference sequence). This CDR3 region has 14 residues. CDR3 residues: CASEIGSRAGELFF.

The chain links TRBV6-2 or TRBV6-3 to TRBJ1-6; TCRdb's assignment of TRBD1 cannot be checked, as there is no DNA. Germline lookup yields CDR1 MNHEY and CDR2 SVGEGT. This CDR3 contains 16 residues. CDR3: CASLGLGSVGDSPLHF.

The chain combines TRBV11-1 with TRBJ2-1; there is no DNA to check the TCRdb D call of TRBD2. CDR3 length: 16 residues. Germline V gene sequence: CDR1 SGHAT, CDR2 FQDESV (reference sequence). The CDR3 loop reads CASSSPGTSGGGEQFF.

J is TRBJ2-1 and V is TRBV28; there is no DNA to check the TCRdb D call of TRBD2. Germline V gives CDR1 MDHEN, CDR2 SYDVKM. The CDR3 runs to 16 residues. The CDR3 here is CASSGLAGRSYNEQFF.

The rearrangement links TRBV7-8 to TRBJ2-2; the D gene TCRdb calls, TRBD2, cannot be checked with no DNA. The CDR3 runs to 14 residues. Germline CDR1 and CDR2: SGHVS and FQNEAQ. The chain's CDR3 is CASSSREGPGELFF.

The chain recombines TRBV15 with TRBJ2-1; without DNA, the TCRdb call of TRBD1 cannot be checked. The CDR3 totals 16 residues. Germline CDR1 LNHNV, CDR2 YYDKDF (reference sequence). CDR3 in amino acids: CATSRTGTGAYNEQFF.

V gene TRBV7-8 combines with J gene TRBJ2-2; lacking DNA, the TRBD2 call made by TCRdb goes unchecked. The germline gives CDR1 SGHVS, CDR2 FQNEAQ. CDR3 length: 17 amino acids. CDR3 region: CASSLVLLAGVTGELFF.

This chain connects TRBV18 to TRBJ2-2. Germline CDR1 reads KGHSH; CDR2 reads LQKENI. This CDR3 region has 14 residues. The CDR3 here is CASSPYEATGELFF. The full variable domain, in which reference TRBV18 and TRBJ2-2 provide the parts outside the CDR3, is NAGVMQNPRHLVRRRGQEARLRCSPMKGHSHVYWYRQLPEEGLKFMVYLQKENIIDESGMPKERFSAEFPKEGPSILRIQQVVRGDSAAYFCASSPYEATGELFFGEGSRLTVL.

CDR3 region: CASTWRTGYNEQFF. The chain employs TRBV21-1 and TRBJ2-1; absent DNA, TCRdb's TRBD1 call cannot be checked. TRBV21-1 is annotated as a pseudogene. This CDR3 region has 14 residues.